This T cell receptor beta chain was obtained from a study of CD8 T cells in Susac syndrome. Study context: At the time of blood draw, patients with Susac syndrome were therapy-naive, receiving corticosteroids, or receiving intravenous immunoglobulin alone.

RNA was extracted with the RNeasy kit, and a quantity of roughly 0.5 to 1 ug was reverse transcribed using random hexamers. Multiplex immunoSEQ PCR targeted 54 Vbeta and 13 Jbeta TCR beta segments. MiXCR, run by TCRdb on the immunoSEQ multiplex PCR reads, gives a single entry per CDR3 protein. The sample has about 130,000 distinct CDR3 sequences; 95% are singletons. CDR1 and CDR2 from the germline V gene are SNHLY and FYNNEI. The CDR3 covers 12 residues. V was pared by 10 bases and J by 4 bases, with 6 bases of the junction left unmatched. The sample taken for sequencing was CD8+ T cells from PBMCs. The TCR comes from a human donor with Susac syndrome. The chain has TRBV2 and TRBJ1-1; TRBD1 aligns across 7 bases. The CDR3 nucleotides read TGTGCCAAGGGGGGGACAGCCACTGAAGCTTTCTTT. This translates into CAKGGTATEAFF.